Each of the 22 T cell receptor beta chains below was sequenced from the same sample in a study of cytomegalovirus exposure and HLA in healthy donors. It was with 60 Vbeta and 13 Jbeta primers that the PCR ran. Generated by immunoSEQ multiplex PCR, the TCRdb table keeps only in-frame clones and is missing some. The sample has over 150,000 clones; around 75% are singletons. The sample consisted of PBMCs. Receptor source: a woman aged 25 to 39 in good health and CMV-seropositive.

This chain connects TRBV27 to TRBJ2-1; 8 positions match TRBD1. The CDR3 length is 13 residues. V lost 8 bases and J lost 5; bases outside the gene matches: 5. The V gene's germline CDR1 is MNHEY and CDR2 SMNVEV (reference sequence). CDR3 loop: CASRNRGNNEQFF. The DNA for the CDR3 is TGTGCCAGCCGTAACAGGGGGAACAATGAGCAGTTCTTC.

Only a few counts were recorded for this clone. The chain links TRBV2 to TRBJ2-4; 11 bases fit TRBD2. The V segment lost 3 bases and the J segment 0 bases; nucleotides outside the gene matches: 1. The germline gives CDR1 SNHLY, CDR2 FYNNEI. The CDR3 loop spans 16 amino acids. The CDR3 loop is CASSDGLAGAKNIQYF. The CDR3 DNA sequence: TGTGCCAGCAGTGACGGACTAGCGGGAGCCAAAAACATTCAGTACTTC.

This clone was detected only a few times. The chain employs TRBV6-5 and TRBJ1-5; 8 nucleotides match TRBD1. The length of the CDR3 is 13 residues. After removal of 4 bases from V and 7 bases from J, the junction contained 3 bases not matched to a gene. Germline-derived CDR1 and CDR2 are MNHEY and SVGAGI. CDR3 sequence: CASSWDRMQPQHF. Here the CDR3 DNA reads TGTGCCAGCAGTTGGGACAGGATGCAGCCCCAGCATTTT.

The chain combines TRBV27 with TRBJ2-2, with 7 bases that match TRBD1. V dropped 5 bases and J dropped 1; count of bases not matched to a gene: 1. This CDR3 has 14 amino acids. Germline CDR1 reads MNHEY; CDR2 reads SMNVEV (reference sequence). In DNA form, the CDR3 reads TGTGCCAGCAGTACAGGGGTGAACACCGGGGAGCTGTTTTTT. As protein: CASSTGVNTGELFF.

The chain uses TRBV6-1 and TRBJ2-1, with a weak D call TRBD2 (6 bases). CDR1 and CDR2 (germline): MNHNS, SASEGT. V lost 3 bases and J lost 2, with 14 bases in between. This CDR3 region has 16 residues. The CDR3 protein is CASSDFGSPTYNEQFF. CDR3 sequence (DNA): TGTGCCAGCAGTGATTTCGGGAGCCCTACCTACAATGAGCAGTTCTTC.

This chain links TRBV7-9 with TRBJ1-2; TRBD1 aligns across 10 bases. Looked up from germline, CDR1 is SEHNR and CDR2 is FQNEAQ (reference sequence). With V trimmed by 5 bases and J by 3 bases, 15 bases remained unmatched. The length of the CDR3 is 18 residues. CDR3 amino acids: CASSPNRDRGQRDYGYTF. DNA of the CDR3: TGTGCCAGCAGCCCCAACCGGGACAGGGGTCAACGAGACTATGGCTACACCTTC.

This sequence joins TRBV29-1 and TRBJ2-2, with D possibly matching TRBD2 (6 bases). This CDR3 has 17 amino acids. The V end lost 5 bases, the J end lost 0 bases, and 19 bases lay between the germline ends. Germline V gene sequence: CDR1 SQVTM, CDR2 ANQGSEA. The CDR3 sequence: CSVRIRKGLSNTGELFF. Here the CDR3 DNA reads TGCAGCGTTCGCATCAGGAAGGGACTGTCGAACACCGGGGAGCTGTTTTTT.

This sequence joins TRBV11-2 and TRBJ2-5; D is possibly TRBD2 (5 bases). The J call may be incorrect, as the DNA end agrees better with TRBJ2-7. Per germline, CDR1 SGHAT and CDR2 FQNNGV. CDR3 size: 15 residues. CDR3 protein: CASSLEPGIDYEQYF. The CDR3 coding sequence is TGTGCCAGCAGCTTAGAGCCCGGGATAGACTACGAGCAGTACTTC.

V and J are TRBV4-1 and TRBJ1-1; TRBD1 is a possible D gene (5 bases). CDR3 length: 13 residues. V dropped 10 bases and J dropped 0 bases, with 12 bases sitting between them. The germline CDR1 and CDR2 sequences are MGHRA and YSYEKL. Written as DNA, the CDR3 is TGCGCCACACGATACAGGATGAACACTGAAGCTTTCTTT. It encodes CATRYRMNTEAFF.

The CDR3 loop reads CASSRQGEVDYGYTF. The CDR3 DNA reads as TGTGCCAGCAGTCGACAGGGGGAGGTGGACTATGGCTACACCTTC. The gene calls are TRBV6-5 and TRBJ1-2, with 9 bases aligning to TRBD1. CDR1 and CDR2 (germline): MNHEY, SVGAGI. V was pared by 5 bases and J by 3 bases, with 7 bases of the junction left unmatched. The CDR3 consists of 15 residues.

This chain links TRBV2 with TRBJ1-1; TRBD1 might be the D (5 bases). The ends were cut back, 5 bases at V and 5 bases at J, with 12 bases in the middle. The CDR3 consists of 13 residues. The V gene's germline CDR1 is SNHLY and CDR2 FYNNEI. In DNA form, the CDR3 reads TGTGCCAGCAGTCAGGGCAGAGAGACTGAAGCTTTCTTT. Protein product: CASSQGRETEAFF.

V and J are TRBV5-5 and TRBJ2-7; 13 bases match TRBD2. V shed 4 bases, J shed 6 bases, and the junction held 7 bases outside the gene matches. The V gene's germline CDR1 is SGHKS and CDR2 YYEKEE (reference sequence). The CDR3 loop spans 15 amino acids. CDR3 nucleotides: TGTGCCAGCAGCCCATCGGGACTAGCGGGATCCGAGCAGTACTTC. Its protein is CASSPSGLAGSEQYF.

CDR3 in DNA: TGTGCCAGCAGTTCCCTATCGTCCGGGAGGGACAACACTGAGCAGTTCTTC. Translated: CASSSLSSGRDNTEQFF. The chain combines TRBV27 with TRBJ2-1, with TRBD2 matching over 8 bases. The germline gives CDR1 MNHEY, CDR2 SMNVEV (reference sequence). V trimming: 4 bases; J trimming: 9 bases; junction bases outside the gene matches: 17. This CDR3 comprises 17 residues.

CDR3 amino acids: CASSPSGDGSYEQYF. CDR3 nucleotide sequence: TGCGCCAGCAGCCCCAGCGGGGATGGCTCCTACGAGCAGTACTTC. The rearrangement joins TRBV4-1 to TRBJ2-7, with 7 bases aligning to TRBD2. CDR3 length: 15 residues. Looked up from germline, CDR1 is MGHRA and CDR2 is YSYEKL. The trim removed 4 bases at V and 0 bases at J, leaving 6 bases unmatched.

V and J are TRBV6-1 and TRBJ2-5, with 7 bases fitting TRBD2. Germline loops: CDR1 MNHNS, CDR2 SASEGT. The CDR3 totals 14 residues. Trimming removed 10 bases from V and 2 bases from J; junction bases left unmatched: 10. In DNA, the CDR3 is TGTGCCAATTCAGCGGGATCCACACAAGAGACCCAGTACTTC. Translation gives CANSAGSTQETQYF.

The chain is built from TRBV14 and TRBJ2-7; 9 nucleotides agree with TRBD2. The V gene end was trimmed by 6 bases and the J gene end by 4 bases; junction bases not matched to a gene: 4. The germline CDR1 and CDR2 sequences are SGHDN and FVKESK. The CDR3 contains 13 residues. The DNA for the CDR3 is TGTGCCAGCAGGGATAGCGGGGGATACGAGCAGTACTTC. This sequence encodes CASRDSGGYEQYF.

The chain is built from TRBV27 and TRBJ2-7, with D possibly being TRBD1 (7 bases). Trimming took off 6 bases at V and 5 bases at J, with 17 bases between the two ends. Germline V gene data show CDR1 as MNHEY and CDR2 as SMNVEV (reference sequence). The length of the CDR3 is 14 residues. This chain's CDR3 is CASSAGQSPHEQYF. CDR3 DNA sequence: TGTGCCAGCAGCGCGGGACAGTCGCCCCACGAGCAGTACTTC.

The rearrangement links TRBV14 to TRBJ2-1; no clear D gene. Germline V gene data show CDR1 as SGHDN and CDR2 as FVKESK. V gave up 0 bases and J gave up 9 bases, with 12 bases separating them. The CDR3 has 14 residues. This CDR3 is CASSQEVVSTEQFF. For the CDR3, the DNA is TGTGCCAGCAGCCAAGAGGTAGTATCAACTGAGCAGTTCTTC. The whole variable domain, remainder taken from reference TRBV14 and TRBJ2-1, is EAGVTQFPSHSVIEKGQTVTLRCDPISGHDNLYWYRRVMGKEIKFLLHFVKESKQDESGMPNNRFLAERTGGTYSTLKVQPAELEDSGVYFCASSQEVVSTEQFFGPGTRLTVL.

This chain uses TRBV7-2 with TRBJ2-5, with a tentative D call TRBD1 (6 bases). The CDR3 runs to 15 residues. CDR1 is SGHTA, CDR2 FQGNSA, per germline. V dropped 2 bases and J dropped 3 bases, with 13 bases sitting between them. The CDR3 loop reads CASSLSSGVEETQYF. For the CDR3, the DNA is TGTGCCAGCAGCTTATCGTCAGGGGTAGAAGAGACCCAGTACTTC.

This clone was detected a few times. This rearrangement joins TRBV7-9 to TRBJ1-6, with 7 nucleotides matching TRBD1. The length of the CDR3 is 15 residues. Trimming removed 3 bases from V and 5 bases from J; junction bases left unmatched: 4. Germline CDR1 SEHNR, CDR2 FQNEAQ (reference sequence). CDR3 residues: CASSLMGTDNSPLHF. Here the CDR3 DNA reads TGTGCCAGCAGCTTGATGGGGACAGATAATTCACCCCTCCACTTT. Supplemented by reference TRBV7-9 and TRBJ1-6, the full variable domain reads DTGVSQNPRHKITKRGQNVTFRCDPISEHNRLYWYRQTLGQGPEFLTYFQNEAQLEKSRLLSDRFSAERPKGSFSTLEIQRTEQGDSAMYLCASSLMGTDNSPLHFGNGTRLTVT.

The rearrangement links TRBV6-5 to TRBJ2-2; a possible D gene is TRBD2 (6 bases). CDR1 MNHEY and CDR2 SVGAGI come from the germline V gene. The V end was cut by 8 bases, the J end by 0 bases, with 10 bases between. There are 14 residues in the CDR3. The DNA for the CDR3 is TGTGCCAGCTCCCTAGCGCCGAACACCGGGGAGCTGTTTTTT. Its protein is CASSLAPNTGELFF.

This chain joins TRBV19 and TRBJ2-7; a possible D gene is TRBD1 (6 bases). The V end lost 3 bases, the J end lost 3 bases, and 12 bases lay between the germline ends. Germline CDR1 and CDR2: LNHDA and SQIVND (reference sequence). This CDR3 contains 14 residues. The chain's CDR3 is CASSMSGADYEQYF. The CDR3 region has the DNA TGTGCCAGTAGTATGTCAGGGGCGGACTACGAGCAGTACTTC.